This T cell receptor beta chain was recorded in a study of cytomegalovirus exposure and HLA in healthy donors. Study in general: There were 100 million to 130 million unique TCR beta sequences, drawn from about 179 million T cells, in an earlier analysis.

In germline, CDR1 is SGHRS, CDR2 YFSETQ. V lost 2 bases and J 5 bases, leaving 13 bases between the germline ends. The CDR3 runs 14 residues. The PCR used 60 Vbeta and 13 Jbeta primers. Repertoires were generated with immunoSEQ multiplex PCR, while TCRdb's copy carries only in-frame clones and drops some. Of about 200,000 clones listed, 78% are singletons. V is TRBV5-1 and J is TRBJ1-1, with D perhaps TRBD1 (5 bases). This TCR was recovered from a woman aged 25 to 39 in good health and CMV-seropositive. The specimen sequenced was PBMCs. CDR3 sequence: CASSLSQGWTEAFF. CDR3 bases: TGCGCCAGCAGCTTATCCCAGGGTTGGACTGAAGCTTTCTTT.